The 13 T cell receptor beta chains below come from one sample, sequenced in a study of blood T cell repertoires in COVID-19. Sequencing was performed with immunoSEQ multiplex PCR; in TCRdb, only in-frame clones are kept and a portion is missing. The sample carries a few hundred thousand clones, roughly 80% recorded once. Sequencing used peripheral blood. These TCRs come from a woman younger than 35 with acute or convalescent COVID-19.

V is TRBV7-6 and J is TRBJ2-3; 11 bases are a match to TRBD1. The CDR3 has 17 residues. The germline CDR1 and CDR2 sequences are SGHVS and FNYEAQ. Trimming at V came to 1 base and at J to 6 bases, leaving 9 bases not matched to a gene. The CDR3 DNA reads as TGTGCCAGCAGCTTAGGGCCGGGACAGGGGGAGCGGGATACGCAGTATTTT. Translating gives CASSLGPGQGERDTQYF.

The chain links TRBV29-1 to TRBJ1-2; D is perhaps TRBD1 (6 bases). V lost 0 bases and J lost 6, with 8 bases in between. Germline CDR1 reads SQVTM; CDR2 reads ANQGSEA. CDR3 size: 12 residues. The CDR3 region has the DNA TGCAGCGTTGAAGATAACAGGGATGGCTACACCTTC. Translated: CSVEDNRDGYTF. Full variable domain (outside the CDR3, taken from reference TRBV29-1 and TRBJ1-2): SAVISQKPSRDICQRGTSLTIQCQVDSQVTMMFWYRQQPGQSLTLIATANQGSEATYESGFVIDKFPISRPNLTFSTLTVSNMSPEDSSIYLCSVEDNRDGYTFGSGTRLTVV.

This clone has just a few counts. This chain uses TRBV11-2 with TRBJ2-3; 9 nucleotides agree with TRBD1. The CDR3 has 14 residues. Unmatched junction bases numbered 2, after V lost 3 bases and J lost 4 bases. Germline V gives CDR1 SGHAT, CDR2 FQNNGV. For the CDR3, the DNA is TGTGCCAGCAGCTTGGGACAGGGCCCAGATACGCAGTATTTT. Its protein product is CASSLGQGPDTQYF.

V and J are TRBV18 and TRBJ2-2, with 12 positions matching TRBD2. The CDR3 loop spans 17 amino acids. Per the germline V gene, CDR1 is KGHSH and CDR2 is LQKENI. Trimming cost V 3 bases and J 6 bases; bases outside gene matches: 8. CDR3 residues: CASSPVLAGGPAGELFF. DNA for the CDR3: TGTGCCAGCTCACCGGTCCTAGCGGGAGGGCCCGCCGGGGAGCTGTTTTTT.

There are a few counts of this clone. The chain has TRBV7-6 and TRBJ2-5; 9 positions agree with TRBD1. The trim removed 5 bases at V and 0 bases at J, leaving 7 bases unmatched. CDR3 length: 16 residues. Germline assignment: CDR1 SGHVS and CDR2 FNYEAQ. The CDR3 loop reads CASSPPGTGYQETQYF. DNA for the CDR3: TGTGCCAGCAGCCCCCCCGGGACAGGGTACCAAGAGACCCAGTACTTC.

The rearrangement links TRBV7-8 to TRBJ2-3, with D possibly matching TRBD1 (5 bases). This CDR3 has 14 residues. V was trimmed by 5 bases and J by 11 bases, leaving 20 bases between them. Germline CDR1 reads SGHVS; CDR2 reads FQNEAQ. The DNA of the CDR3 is TGTGCCAGCAGCGGGGCAGGGTTGGGTATAGAGCAGTATTTT. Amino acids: CASSGAGLGIEQYF.

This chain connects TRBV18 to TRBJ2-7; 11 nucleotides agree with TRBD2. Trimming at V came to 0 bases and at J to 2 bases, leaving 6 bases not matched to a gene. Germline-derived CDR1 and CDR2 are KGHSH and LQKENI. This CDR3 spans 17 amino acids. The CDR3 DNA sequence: TGTGCCAGCTCACCACCAGGTTTAGCGGGAGGGACCTACGAGCAGTACTTC. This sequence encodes CASSPPGLAGGTYEQYF.

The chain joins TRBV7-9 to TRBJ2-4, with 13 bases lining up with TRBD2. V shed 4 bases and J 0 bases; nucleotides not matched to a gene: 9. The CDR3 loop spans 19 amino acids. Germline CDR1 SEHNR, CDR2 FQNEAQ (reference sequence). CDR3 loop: CASSYAGTSGNKAKNIQYF. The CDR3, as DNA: TGTGCCAGCAGCTACGCCGGGACTAGCGGGAATAAAGCCAAAAACATTCAGTACTTC.

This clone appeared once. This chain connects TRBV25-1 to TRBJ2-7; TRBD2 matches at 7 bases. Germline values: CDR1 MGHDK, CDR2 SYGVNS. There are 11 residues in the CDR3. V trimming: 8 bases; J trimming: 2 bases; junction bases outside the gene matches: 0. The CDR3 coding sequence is TGTGCCAGCCGGGGGGCCTACGAGCAGTACTTC. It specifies CASRGAYEQYF.

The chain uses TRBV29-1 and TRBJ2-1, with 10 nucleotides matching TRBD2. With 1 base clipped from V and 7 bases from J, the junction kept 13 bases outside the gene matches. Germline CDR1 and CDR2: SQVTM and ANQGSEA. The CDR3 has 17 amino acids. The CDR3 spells CSVEGSPAGGPRNEQFF. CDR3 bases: TGCAGCGTTGAAGGAAGTCCAGCGGGAGGGCCGAGGAATGAGCAGTTCTTC.

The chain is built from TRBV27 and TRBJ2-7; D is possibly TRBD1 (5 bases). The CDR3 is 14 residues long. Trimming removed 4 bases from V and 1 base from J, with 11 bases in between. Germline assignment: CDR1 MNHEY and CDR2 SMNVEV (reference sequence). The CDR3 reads CASSWGSGSYEQYF. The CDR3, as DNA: TGTGCCAGCAGTTGGGGATCAGGGTCCTACGAGCAGTACTTC.

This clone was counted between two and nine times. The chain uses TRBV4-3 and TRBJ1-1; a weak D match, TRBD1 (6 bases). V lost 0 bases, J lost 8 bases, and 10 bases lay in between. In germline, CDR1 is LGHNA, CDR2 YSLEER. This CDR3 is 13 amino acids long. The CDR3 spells CASSQEGHLEAFF. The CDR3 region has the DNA TGCGCCAGCAGCCAAGAGGGACACCTAGAAGCTTTCTTT.

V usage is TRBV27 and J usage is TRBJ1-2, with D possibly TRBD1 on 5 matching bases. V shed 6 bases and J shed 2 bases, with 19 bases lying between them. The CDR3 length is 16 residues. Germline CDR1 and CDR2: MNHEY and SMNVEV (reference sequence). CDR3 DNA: TGTGCCAGCAGGGACTTCGACGGCCGGGGGAACTATGGCTACACCTTC. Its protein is CASRDFDGRGNYGYTF.